This note documents a single TCR beta chain sequence. Its antigen is not identified. Its ends do not fully match the called genes, so a read error is possible. The time point denotes: pre-sensitization, week 0. Treatment defined: therapeutic diphenylcyclopropenone sensitization with weekly scalp DPC. TCRdb re-called the RACE reads through MiXCR, storing one row per CDR3 protein. The sample has 280,000 or so distinct CDR3 sequences, 7.7% seen once. This sample is part of a study of human T cells and chemical hapten exposure. General study points: Following DPC sensitization, TCRs present above 1 in 1000 frequency showed no change.

Germline-derived CDR1 and CDR2 are SGHTA and FQGNSA. This CDR3 has 16 residues. This chain links TRBV7-2 with TRBJ2-2; D possibly uses TRBD1 or TRBD2 (6 bases each). The material was whole blood, obtained in connection with sensitization to the hapten diphenylcyclopropenone (DPC). This TCR was recovered from a man aged 18-30 years with alopecia areata. Some clones in this sample may be carry-over from other donors' samples. CDR3 in amino acids: CASRPRDNGGTGALFF. The CDR3 DNA reads as TGTGCCAGCAGGCCCCGGGACAACGGAGGGACCGGGGCGCTGTTTTTT. Supplemented by reference TRBV7-2 and TRBJ2-2, the full variable domain reads GAGVSQSPSNKVTEKGKDVELRCDPISGHTALYWYRQSLGQGLEFLIYFQGNSAPDKSGLPSDRFSAERTGGSVSTLTIQRTQQEDSAVYLCASRPRDNGGTGALFFGEGSRLTVL.